This TCR beta chain was recorded in a study of identical twins. Findings and limits, study-wide: These conclusions were based on statistical analysis (cross-sectional, not following the same donors). Modelling approaches yielded underestimates of out-of-frame TCR alpha sharing between monozygotic twins.

TCRdb recomputed calls from the 5' RACE reads with MiXCR, one row per CDR3 protein. The data show roughly 700,000 distinct CDR3 sequences, with approximately 9% seen just once and around 0.98% held by the top ten. This clonotype turned up a few times. The antigen is undetermined. This CDR3 contains 14 residues. Germline CDR1 MGHDK, CDR2 SYGVNS. After removal of 4 bases from V and 7 bases from J, the junction contained 7 bases not matched to a gene. The same sample was also used in a study of yellow fever vaccine responses in identical twins. From that study: Each twin's T cell response to the vaccine was reported to look partly convergent and partly personalized.

The sequencing input was PBMCs. The gene calls are TRBV25-1 and TRBJ2-3; 8 bases align to TRBD2. This TCR came from a woman under 30 in good health. The CDR3 reads CASSASGGTNTQYF. DNA for the CDR3: TGTGCCAGCAGTGCCAGCGGGGGCACCAATACGCAGTATTTT.